This TCR beta chain was found in a study of tumor and adjacent non-tumor tissue in lung cancer. Regarding this clonotype: A much larger clone is a single base away; this may be a read error.

CDR3 size: 14 residues. RNA was extracted from bulk tissue without any cell sorting. Donors were chemotherapy-naive, newly diagnosed lung cancer surgical patients in China, August–late 2014. TCRbeta libraries were built with three rounds of nested PCR, modified from ARM-PCR. Using its own MiXCR run on the multiplex PCR reads, TCRdb lists one record per CDR3 protein. The sample holds 90,000 or so distinct CDR3 sequences, more than 60% seen once. The chain recombines TRBV12-3 or TRBV12-4 with TRBJ1-5, with D possibly TRBD1 on 6 matching bases. The sequenced sample was lung tumor tissue. This TCR was sampled from a man in his 70s with non-small cell lung cancer. CDR3 residues: CASSLRGVGQSQHF. CDR3 nucleotides: TGTGCCAGCAGTTTAAGGGGGGTCGGTCAGTCCCAGCATTTT.